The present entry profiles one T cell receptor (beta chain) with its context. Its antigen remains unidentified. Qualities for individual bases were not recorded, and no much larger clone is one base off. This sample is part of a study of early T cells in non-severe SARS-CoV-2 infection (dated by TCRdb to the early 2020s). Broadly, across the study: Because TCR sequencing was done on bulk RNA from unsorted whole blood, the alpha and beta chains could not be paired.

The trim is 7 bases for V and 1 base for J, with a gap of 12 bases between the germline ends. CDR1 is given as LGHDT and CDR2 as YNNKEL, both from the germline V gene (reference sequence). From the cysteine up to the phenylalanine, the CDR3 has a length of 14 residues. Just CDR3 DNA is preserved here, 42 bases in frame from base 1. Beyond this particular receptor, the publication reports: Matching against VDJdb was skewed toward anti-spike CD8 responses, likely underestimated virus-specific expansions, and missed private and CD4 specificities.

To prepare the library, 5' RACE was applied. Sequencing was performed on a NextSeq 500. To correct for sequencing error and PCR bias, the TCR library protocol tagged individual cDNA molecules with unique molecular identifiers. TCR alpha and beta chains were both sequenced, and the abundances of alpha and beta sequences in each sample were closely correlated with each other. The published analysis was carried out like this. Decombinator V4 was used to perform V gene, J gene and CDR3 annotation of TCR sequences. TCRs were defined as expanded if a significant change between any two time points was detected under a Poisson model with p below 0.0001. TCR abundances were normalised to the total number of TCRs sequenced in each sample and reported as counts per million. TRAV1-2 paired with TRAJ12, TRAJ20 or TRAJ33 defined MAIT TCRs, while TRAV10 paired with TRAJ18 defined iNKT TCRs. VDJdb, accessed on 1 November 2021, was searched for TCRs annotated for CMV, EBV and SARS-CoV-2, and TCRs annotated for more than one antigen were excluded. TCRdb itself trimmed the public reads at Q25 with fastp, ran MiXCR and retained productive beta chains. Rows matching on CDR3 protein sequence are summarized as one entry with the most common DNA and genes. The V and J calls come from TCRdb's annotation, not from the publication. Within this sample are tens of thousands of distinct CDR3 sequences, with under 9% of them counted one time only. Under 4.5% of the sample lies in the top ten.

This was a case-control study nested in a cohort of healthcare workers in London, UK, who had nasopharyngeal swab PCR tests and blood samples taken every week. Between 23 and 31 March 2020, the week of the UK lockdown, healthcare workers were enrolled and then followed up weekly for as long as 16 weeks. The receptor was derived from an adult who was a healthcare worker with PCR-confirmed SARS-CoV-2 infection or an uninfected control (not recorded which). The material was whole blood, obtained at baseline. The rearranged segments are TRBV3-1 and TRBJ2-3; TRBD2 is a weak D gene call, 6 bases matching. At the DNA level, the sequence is TGTGCCAGCACCCCAGGAGGGCGCACAGATACGCAGTATTTT. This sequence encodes CASTPGGRTDTQYF.